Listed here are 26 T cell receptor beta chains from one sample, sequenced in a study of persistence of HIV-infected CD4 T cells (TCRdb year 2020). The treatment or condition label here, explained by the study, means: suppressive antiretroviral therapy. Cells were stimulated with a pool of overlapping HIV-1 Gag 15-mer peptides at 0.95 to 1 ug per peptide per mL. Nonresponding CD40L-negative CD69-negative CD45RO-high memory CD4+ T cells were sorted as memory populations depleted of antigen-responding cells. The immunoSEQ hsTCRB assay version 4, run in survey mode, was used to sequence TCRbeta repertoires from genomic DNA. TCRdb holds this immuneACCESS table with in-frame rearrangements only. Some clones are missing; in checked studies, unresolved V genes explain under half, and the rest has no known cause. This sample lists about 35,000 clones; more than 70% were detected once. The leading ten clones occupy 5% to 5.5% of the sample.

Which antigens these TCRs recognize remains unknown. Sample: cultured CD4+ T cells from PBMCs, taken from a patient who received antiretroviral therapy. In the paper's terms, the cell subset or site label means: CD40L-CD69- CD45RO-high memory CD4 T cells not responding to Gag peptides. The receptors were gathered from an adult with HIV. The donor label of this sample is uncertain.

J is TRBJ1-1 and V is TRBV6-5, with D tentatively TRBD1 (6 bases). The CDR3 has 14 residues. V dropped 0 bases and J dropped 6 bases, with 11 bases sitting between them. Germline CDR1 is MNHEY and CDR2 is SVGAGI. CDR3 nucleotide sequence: TGTGCCAGCAGTTACTCCCGGGACATTCCTGAAGCTTTCTTT. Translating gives CASSYSRDIPEAFF.

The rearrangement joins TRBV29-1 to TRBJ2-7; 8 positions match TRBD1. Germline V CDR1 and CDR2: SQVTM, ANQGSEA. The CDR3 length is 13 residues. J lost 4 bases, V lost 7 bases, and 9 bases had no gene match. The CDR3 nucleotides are TGCAGCGCAGGACAGGGAAGGATGTACGAGCAGTACTTC. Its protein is CSAGQGRMYEQYF.

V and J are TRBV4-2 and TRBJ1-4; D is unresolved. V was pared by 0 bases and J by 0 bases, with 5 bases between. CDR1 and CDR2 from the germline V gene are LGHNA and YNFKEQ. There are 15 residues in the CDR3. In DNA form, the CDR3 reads TGTGCCAGCAGCCAAGATCCGGCAACTAATGAAAAACTGTTTTTT. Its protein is CASSQDPATNEKLFF.

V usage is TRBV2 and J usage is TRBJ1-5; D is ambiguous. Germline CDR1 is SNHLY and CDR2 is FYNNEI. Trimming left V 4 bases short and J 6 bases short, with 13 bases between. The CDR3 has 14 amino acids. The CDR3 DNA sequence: TGTGCCAGCAGTGTAAAGGGCTTAAGTCAGCCCCAGCATTTT. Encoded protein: CASSVKGLSQPQHF.

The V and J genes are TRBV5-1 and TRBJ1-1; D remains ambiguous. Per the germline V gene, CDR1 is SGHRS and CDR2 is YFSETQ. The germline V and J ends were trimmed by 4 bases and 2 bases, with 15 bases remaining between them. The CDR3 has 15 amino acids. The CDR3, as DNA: TGCGCCAGCAGCCCTGGACGGGGAGTCAACACTGAAGCTTTCTTT. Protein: CASSPGRGVNTEAFF.

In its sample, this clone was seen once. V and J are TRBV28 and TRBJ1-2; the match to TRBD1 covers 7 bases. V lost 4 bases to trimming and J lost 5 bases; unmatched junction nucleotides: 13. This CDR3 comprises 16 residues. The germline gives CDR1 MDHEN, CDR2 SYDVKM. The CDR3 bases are TGTGCCAGCAGTTCACGGACAGGATCATCTTGGTATGGCTACACCTTC. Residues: CASSSRTGSSWYGYTF.

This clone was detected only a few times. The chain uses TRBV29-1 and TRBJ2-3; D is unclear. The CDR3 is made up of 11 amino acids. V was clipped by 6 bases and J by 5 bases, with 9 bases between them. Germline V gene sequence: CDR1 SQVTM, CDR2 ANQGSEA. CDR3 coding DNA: TGCAGCGTGGACGGTCGAGATACGCAGTATTTT. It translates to CSVDGRDTQYF.

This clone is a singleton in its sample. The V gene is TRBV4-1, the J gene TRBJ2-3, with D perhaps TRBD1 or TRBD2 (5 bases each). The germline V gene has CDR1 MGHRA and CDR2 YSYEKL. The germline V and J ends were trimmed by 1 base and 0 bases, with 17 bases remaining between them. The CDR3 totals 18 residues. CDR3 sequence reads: CASSQGQPGPLSTDTQYF. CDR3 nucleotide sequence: TGCGCCAGCAGCCAAGGACAGCCGGGACCACTGAGCACAGATACGCAGTATTTT.

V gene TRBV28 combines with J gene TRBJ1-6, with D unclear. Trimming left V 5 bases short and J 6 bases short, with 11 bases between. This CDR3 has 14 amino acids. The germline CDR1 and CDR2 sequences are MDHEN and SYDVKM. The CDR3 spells CASSTGQINSPLHF. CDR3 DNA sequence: TGTGCCAGCAGTACGGGCCAAATTAATTCACCCCTCCACTTT.

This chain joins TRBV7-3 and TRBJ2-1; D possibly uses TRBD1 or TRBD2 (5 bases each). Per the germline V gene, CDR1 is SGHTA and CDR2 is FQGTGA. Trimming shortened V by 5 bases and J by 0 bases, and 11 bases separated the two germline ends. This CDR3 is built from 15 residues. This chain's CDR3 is CASSPGPTSYNEQFF. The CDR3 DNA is TGTGCCAGCAGCCCGGGACCGACCTCCTACAATGAGCAGTTCTTC.

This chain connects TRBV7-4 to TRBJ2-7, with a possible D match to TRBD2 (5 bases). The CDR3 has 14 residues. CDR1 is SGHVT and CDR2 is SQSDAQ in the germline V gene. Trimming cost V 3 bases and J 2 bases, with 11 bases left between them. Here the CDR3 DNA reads TGTGCCAGCAGCTTCCGGGGTTGGGCCTACGAGCAGTACTTC. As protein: CASSFRGWAYEQYF.

In DNA form, the CDR3 reads TGTGCCAGCAGTGAAGCTGGGGGACTAGCGGCCTACGAGCAGTACTTC. Its protein product is CASSEAGGLAAYEQYF. The V call is TRBV2, the J call TRBJ2-7; 11 bases line up with TRBD2. CDR3 length: 16 amino acids. Trimming at V came to 0 bases and at J to 2 bases, leaving 3 bases not matched to a gene. Germline loops: CDR1 SNHLY, CDR2 FYNNEI.

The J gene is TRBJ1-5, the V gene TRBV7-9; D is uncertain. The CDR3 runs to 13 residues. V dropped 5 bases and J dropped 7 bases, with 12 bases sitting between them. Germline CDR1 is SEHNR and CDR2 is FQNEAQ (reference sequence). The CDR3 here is CASSSDQVQPQHF. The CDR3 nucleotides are TGTGCCAGCAGCAGCGACCAGGTGCAGCCCCAGCATTTT.

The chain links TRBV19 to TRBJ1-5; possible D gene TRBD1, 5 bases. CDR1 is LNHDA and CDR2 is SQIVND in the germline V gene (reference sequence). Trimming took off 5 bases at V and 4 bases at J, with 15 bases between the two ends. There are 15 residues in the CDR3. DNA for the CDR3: TGTGCCAGTAGTCCCGGCAGGGTCGGGAATCAGCCCCAGCATTTT. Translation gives CASSPGRVGNQPQHF.

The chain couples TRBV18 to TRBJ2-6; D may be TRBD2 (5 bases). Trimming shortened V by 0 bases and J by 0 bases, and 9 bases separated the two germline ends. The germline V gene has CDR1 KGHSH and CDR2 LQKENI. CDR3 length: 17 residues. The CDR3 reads CASSPPGLLSGANVLTF. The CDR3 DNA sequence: TGTGCCAGCTCACCACCAGGACTGCTCTCTGGGGCCAACGTCCTGACTTTC.

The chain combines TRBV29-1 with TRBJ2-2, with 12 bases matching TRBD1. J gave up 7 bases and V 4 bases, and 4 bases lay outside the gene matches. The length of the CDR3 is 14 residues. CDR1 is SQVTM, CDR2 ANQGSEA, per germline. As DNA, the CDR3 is TGCAGCGTTGCCGGGACAGGGGGCTTCGGGGAGCTGTTTTTT. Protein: CSVAGTGGFGELFF.

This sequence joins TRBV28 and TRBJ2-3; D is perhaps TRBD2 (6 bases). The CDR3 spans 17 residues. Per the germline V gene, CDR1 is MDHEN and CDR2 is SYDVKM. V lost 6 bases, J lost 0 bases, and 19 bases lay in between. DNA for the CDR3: TGTGCCAGCAGGCCCCCCCGGAGGGGTATAAGCACAGATACGCAGTATTTT. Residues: CASRPPRRGISTDTQYF.

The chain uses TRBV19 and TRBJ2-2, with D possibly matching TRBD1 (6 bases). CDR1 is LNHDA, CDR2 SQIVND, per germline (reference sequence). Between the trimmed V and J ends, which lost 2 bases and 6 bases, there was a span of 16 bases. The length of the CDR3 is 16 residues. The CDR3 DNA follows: TGTGCCAGTAGTATAAAGAACAGGGTTTTTCCCGGGGAGCTGTTTTTT. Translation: CASSIKNRVFPGELFF.

Written as DNA, the CDR3 is TGTGCCAGCAAGTGGGGCGGCGGGGGGGACACAGATACGCAGTATTTT. This codes for CASKWGGGGDTDTQYF. The V and J genes are TRBV9 and TRBJ2-3, with 9 bases that match TRBD2. Trimming took 6 bases from V and 2 from J; bases not matched to a gene: 10. Germline V CDR1 and CDR2: SGDLS, YYNGEE. This CDR3 spans 16 amino acids.

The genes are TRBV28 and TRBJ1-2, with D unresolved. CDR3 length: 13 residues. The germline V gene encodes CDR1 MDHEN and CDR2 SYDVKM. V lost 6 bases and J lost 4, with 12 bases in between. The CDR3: CASRDGRAYGYTF. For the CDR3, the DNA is TGTGCCAGCAGGGACGGACGGGCCTATGGCTACACCTTC.

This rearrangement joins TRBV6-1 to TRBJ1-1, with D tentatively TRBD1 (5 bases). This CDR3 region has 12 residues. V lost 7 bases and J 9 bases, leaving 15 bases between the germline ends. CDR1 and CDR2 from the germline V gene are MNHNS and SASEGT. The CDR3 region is CASTPRGDKAFF. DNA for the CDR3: TGTGCCAGCACTCCTAGGGGAGATAAAGCTTTCTTT.

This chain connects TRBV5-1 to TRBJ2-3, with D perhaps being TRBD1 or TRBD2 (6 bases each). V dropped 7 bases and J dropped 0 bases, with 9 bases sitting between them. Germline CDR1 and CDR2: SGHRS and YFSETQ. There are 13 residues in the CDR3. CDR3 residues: CASGGPSTDTQYF. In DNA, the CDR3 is TGCGCCAGCGGGGGGCCTAGCACAGATACGCAGTATTTT.

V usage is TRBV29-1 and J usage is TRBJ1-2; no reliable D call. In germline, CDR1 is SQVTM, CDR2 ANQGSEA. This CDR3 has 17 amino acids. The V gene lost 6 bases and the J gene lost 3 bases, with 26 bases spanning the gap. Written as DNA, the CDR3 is TGCAGCGTACTACAGATAATTGGTGGCGGAGGATACTATGGCTACACCTTC. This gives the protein CSVLQIIGGGGYYGYTF.

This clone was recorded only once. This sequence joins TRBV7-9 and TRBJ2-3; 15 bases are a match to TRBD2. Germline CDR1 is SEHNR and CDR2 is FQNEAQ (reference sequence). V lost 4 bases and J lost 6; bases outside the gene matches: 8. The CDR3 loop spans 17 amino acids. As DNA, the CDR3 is TGTGCCAGCAGCTCCGGACTAGCGGGGGGGCCGGTGGATACGCAGTATTTT. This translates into CASSSGLAGGPVDTQYF.

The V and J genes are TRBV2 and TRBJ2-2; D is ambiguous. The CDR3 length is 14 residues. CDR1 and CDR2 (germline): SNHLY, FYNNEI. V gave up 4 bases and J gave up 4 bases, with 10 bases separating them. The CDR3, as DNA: TGTGCCAGCAGTGTGGTACCCCGCACCGGGGAGCTGTTTTTT. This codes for CASSVVPRTGELFF.

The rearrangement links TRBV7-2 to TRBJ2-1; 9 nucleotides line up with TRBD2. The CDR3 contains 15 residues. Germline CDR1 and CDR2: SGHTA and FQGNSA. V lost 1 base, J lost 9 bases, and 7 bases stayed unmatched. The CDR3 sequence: CASSLESSGVSEQFF. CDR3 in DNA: TGTGCCAGCAGCTTAGAGTCTAGCGGGGTGAGTGAGCAGTTCTTC.